Presented here are 23 T cell receptor beta chains from one specimen sequenced in a study of cytomegalovirus exposure and HLA in healthy donors. The PCR ran on 60 Vbeta and 13 Jbeta primers. Using immunoSEQ multiplex PCR, the repertoire was profiled, and TCRdb retains in-frame clones only, with some absent. The repertoire holds around 120,000 clones, with 65% to 80% as singletons. Material: PBMCs. The receptors here all came from a woman between 40 and 55 years old in good health and CMV-seronegative.

This clone appeared a single time. This chain uses TRBV10-1 with TRBJ2-7; weak D call: TRBD1 (6 bases). Germline V gene sequence: CDR1 WNHNN, CDR2 SYGVQD (reference sequence). The CDR3 spans 14 residues. V was clipped by 6 bases and J by 2 bases, with 14 bases between them. The CDR3 loop is CASRSSGHPYEQYF. The CDR3 region has the DNA TGCGCCAGCAGGTCCTCGGGACACCCCTACGAGCAGTACTTC.

The rearrangement links TRBV7-9 to TRBJ2-5; no clear D gene. Germline-derived CDR1 and CDR2 are SEHNR and FQNEAQ (reference sequence). V lost 2 bases, J lost 5 bases, and 6 bases lay in between. CDR3 length equals 12 residues. Here the CDR3 reads CASSLHSETQYF. The CDR3 region has the DNA TGTGCCAGCAGCTTACACTCCGAGACCCAGTACTTC.

This clone was seen a few times. V and J are TRBV7-9 and TRBJ1-3; D remains ambiguous. The germline V and J ends were trimmed by 1 base and 3 bases, with 7 bases remaining between them. The germline CDR1 and CDR2 sequences are SEHNR and FQNEAQ (reference sequence). The CDR3 runs 14 residues. CDR3 in amino acids: CASSLDAGGNTIYF. The DNA for the CDR3 is TGTGCCAGCAGCTTAGACGCCGGTGGAAACACCATATATTTT.

The J gene is TRBJ2-4, the V gene TRBV5-1; D may be TRBD2 (5 bases). Trimming stripped 4 bases from V and 3 bases from J, with 8 bases between. CDR1 is SGHRS, CDR2 YFSETQ, per germline. This CDR3 contains 13 residues. CDR3 loop: CASSAGDKNIQYF. CDR3 bases: TGCGCCAGCAGCGCCGGGGACAAAAACATTCAGTACTTC.

This clone was detected a few times. At one end the junction does not follow the germline gene, possibly because of a read error. This CDR3 reads CASSQEDGSRISGANGLTF. CDR3 bases: TGTGCCAGCAGCCAAGAAGATGGGTCCAGGATCTCTGGGGCCAACGGCCTGACTTTC. The rearrangement joins TRBV14 to TRBJ2-6; tentatively, D is TRBD1 (5 bases). The CDR3 loop spans 19 amino acids. The germline gives CDR1 SGHDN, CDR2 FVKESK. Based on the CDR3 plus reference TRBV14 and TRBJ2-6, the full variable domain is EAGVTQFPSHSVIEKGQTVTLRCDPISGHDNLYWYRRVMGKEIKFLLHFVKESKQDESGMPNNRFLAERTGGTYSTLKVQPAELEDSGVYFCASSQEDGSRISGANGLTFGAGSRLTVL.

The rearrangement links TRBV6-1 to TRBJ2-5, with 10 bases lining up with TRBD2. V was pared by 6 bases and J by 4 bases, with 5 bases of the junction left unmatched. Per germline, CDR1 MNHNS and CDR2 SASEGT. This CDR3 spans 14 amino acids. The CDR3 nucleotides are TGTGCCAGCAGACGAGCGGGGGGGCCAGAGACCCAGTACTTC. It yields the protein CASRRAGGPETQYF.

The chain couples TRBV5-1 to TRBJ2-2, with 10 bases lining up with TRBD2. V was clipped by 4 bases and J by 4 bases; unmatched bases: 10. This CDR3 comprises 17 residues. CDR1 and CDR2 from the germline V gene are SGHRS and YFSETQ. CDR3 DNA sequence: TGCGCCAGCAGCCGGGGTGGTCTAGCGGGAGTCACCGGGGAGCTGTTTTTT. Translating gives CASSRGGLAGVTGELFF. Complete variable domain (other parts from reference TRBV5-1 and TRBJ2-2): KAGVTQTPRYLIKTRGQQVTLSCSPISGHRSVSWYQQTPGQGLQFLFEYFSETQRNKGNFPGRFSGRQFSNSRSEMNVSTLELGDSALYLCASSRGGLAGVTGELFFGEGSRLTVL.

This chain connects TRBV6-5 to TRBJ1-3; the D is unclear. Germline V gene lookup returns CDR1 MNHEY and CDR2 SVGAGI. The CDR3 runs 13 residues. The V and J ends lost 6 bases and 4 bases respectively, with 10 bases between them. The CDR3 DNA follows: TGTGCCAGCAGCGGAGCTGGCGGAAACACCATATATTTT. This gives the protein CASSGAGGNTIYF.

This clone was seen a single time. V usage is TRBV6-5 and J usage is TRBJ2-7; D remains ambiguous. V gave up 0 bases and J gave up 3 bases, with 6 bases separating them. CDR1 MNHEY and CDR2 SVGAGI come from the germline V gene. The CDR3 is made up of 13 amino acids. Here the CDR3 DNA reads TGTGCCAGCAGTTACTCATACGGCTACGAGCAGTACTTC. This encodes CASSYSYGYEQYF.

The chain links TRBV29-1 to TRBJ1-2; D ambiguous. The CDR3 contains 10 residues. Trimming stripped 5 bases from V and 8 bases from J, with 9 bases between. Per germline, CDR1 SQVTM and CDR2 ANQGSEA. This chain's CDR3 is CSVSGPGYTF. The CDR3 bases are TGCAGCGTTTCCGGTCCGGGCTACACCTTC.

This chain links TRBV5-6 with TRBJ1-2; 7 nucleotides agree with TRBD1. V shed 3 bases and J 4 bases; nucleotides not matched to a gene: 6. Germline V gene data show CDR1 as SGHDT and CDR2 as YYEEEE. This CDR3 has 14 residues. The CDR3 sequence: CASSSDRTIYGYTF. For the CDR3, the DNA is TGTGCCAGCAGCTCGGACAGGACCATCTATGGCTACACCTTC. Full variable domain (rest looked up from reference TRBV5-6 and TRBJ1-2): DAGVTQSPTHLIKTRGQQVTLRCSPKSGHDTVSWYQQALGQGPQFIFQYYEEEERQRGNFPDRFSGHQFPNYSSELNVNALLLGDSALYLCASSSDRTIYGYTFGSGTRLTVV.

The chain recombines TRBV10-3 with TRBJ1-5; D may be TRBD1 (5 bases). The CDR3 is made up of 12 amino acids. V lost 8 bases, J lost 4 bases, and 9 bases lay in between. Germline lookup yields CDR1 ENHRY and CDR2 SYGVKD. CDR3 in amino acids: CAIGRGNQPQHF. CDR3 coding DNA: TGTGCCATCGGTCGGGGGAATCAGCCCCAGCATTTT.

This clone has a single count. V gene TRBV7-4 combines with J gene TRBJ2-7; 9 bases align to TRBD1. Unmatched junction bases numbered 9, after V lost 4 bases and J lost 2 bases. CDR1 is SGHVT, CDR2 SQSDAQ, per germline. The CDR3 spans 16 residues. CDR3 DNA: TGTGCCAGCAGCTCCGGGGACAGGGATCCTCCCTACGAGCAGTACTTC. It specifies CASSSGDRDPPYEQYF. Full variable domain (rest looked up from reference TRBV7-4 and TRBJ2-7): GAGVSQSPRYKVAKRGRDVALRCDSISGHVTLYWYRQTLGQGSEVLTYSQSDAQRDKSGRPSGRFSAERPERSVSTLKIQRTEQGDSAVYLCASSSGDRDPPYEQYFGPGTRLTVT.

The chain joins TRBV29-1 to TRBJ2-7; TRBD2 aligns across 7 bases. The CDR3 is 16 amino acids. Germline lookup yields CDR1 SQVTM and CDR2 ANQGSEA. The J segment lost 0 bases and the V segment lost 4 bases, leaving 12 bases of the junction unmatched. The DNA of the CDR3 is TGCAGCGTTGCCCCTGTGGGACGGGGGGACTCCTACGAGCAGTACTTC. Translation gives CSVAPVGRGDSYEQYF.

The rearrangement uses TRBV6-6 and TRBJ1-2; 8 positions agree with TRBD1. The CDR3 spans 13 residues. The germline CDR1 and CDR2 sequences are MNHNY and SVGAGI (reference sequence). The V and J ends lost 5 bases and 8 bases, in that order; junction bases with no gene match: 7. The CDR3 DNA reads TGTGCCAGCAGTCCAAGGACAGGGCCGGGCTACACCTTC. Its protein is CASSPRTGPGYTF.

The chain is built from TRBV29-1 and TRBJ1-2; D is perhaps TRBD1 (6 bases). This CDR3 spans 11 amino acids. Germline loops: CDR1 SQVTM, CDR2 ANQGSEA. Trimming pared 6 bases from V and 6 bases from J, leaving 11 bases between. CDR3 DNA sequence: TGCAGCGTAGGCAGGGGCCATGGCTACACCTTC. Its translation is CSVGRGHGYTF. The full variable domain, its missing parts supplied by reference TRBV29-1 and TRBJ1-2, is SAVISQKPSRDICQRGTSLTIQCQVDSQVTMMFWYRQQPGQSLTLIATANQGSEATYESGFVIDKFPISRPNLTFSTLTVSNMSPEDSSIYLCSVGRGHGYTFGSGTRLTVV.

The chain combines TRBV5-1 with TRBJ2-1; D gene unclear. The CDR3 length is 15 residues. Trimming took off 1 base at V and 8 bases at J, with 16 bases between the two ends. The germline gives CDR1 SGHRS, CDR2 YFSETQ. The CDR3 reads CASSLFFEAGDEQFF. Here the CDR3 DNA reads TGCGCCAGCAGCTTGTTCTTTGAAGCTGGAGATGAGCAGTTCTTC.

This chain links TRBV28 with TRBJ1-1; D is ambiguous. Germline V gene sequence: CDR1 MDHEN, CDR2 SYDVKM. CDR3 length: 15 amino acids. The V and J ends lost 5 bases and 3 bases respectively, with 16 bases between them. DNA for the CDR3: TGTGCCAGCAGTATCCGGGTCGCGATTTACACTGAAGCTTTCTTT. Protein product: CASSIRVAIYTEAFF. Full variable domain (rest looked up from reference TRBV28 and TRBJ1-1): DVKVTQSSRYLVKRTGEKVFLECVQDMDHENMFWYRQDPGLGLRLIYFSYDVKMKEKGDIPEGYSVSREKKERFSLILESASTNQTSMYLCASSIRVAIYTEAFFGQGTRLTVV.

The chain combines TRBV28 with TRBJ1-5; D gene unclear. Germline loops: CDR1 MDHEN, CDR2 SYDVKM. There are 15 residues in the CDR3. Trimming stripped 7 bases from V and 5 bases from J, with 18 bases between. The CDR3 DNA reads TGTGCCAGCATCCCCGGCAGGACTGGTCATCAGCCCCAGCATTTT. Amino acids: CASIPGRTGHQPQHF.

This chain joins TRBV30 and TRBJ2-3; the D is unclear. The CDR3 loop spans 13 amino acids. Germline assignment: CDR1 GTSNPN and CDR2 SVGIG (reference sequence). V dropped 0 bases and J dropped 8 bases, with 12 bases sitting between them. The CDR3 sequence: CAWSVGLDRTQYF. CDR3 bases: TGTGCCTGGAGTGTAGGTCTAGACCGTACGCAGTATTTT.

This sequence joins TRBV7-6 and TRBJ1-1, with TRBD1 as a possible D gene (6 bases). V was cut by 1 base and J by 0 bases, with 9 bases left in between. The germline CDR1 and CDR2 sequences are SGHVS and FNYEAQ. CDR3 size: 15 residues. The CDR3 nucleotides are TGTGCCAGCAGCTTAGGGACAGAACTGAACACTGAAGCTTTCTTT. Protein product: CASSLGTELNTEAFF. Drawing the rest from reference TRBV7-6 and TRBJ1-1, the complete variable domain is GAGVSQSPRYKVTKRGQDVALRCDPISGHVSLYWYRQALGQGPEFLTYFNYEAQQDKSGLPNDRFSAERPEGSISTLTIQRTEQRDSAMYRCASSLGTELNTEAFFGQGTRLTVV.

The V gene is TRBV9, the J gene TRBJ1-1, with D possibly being TRBD1 (6 bases). CDR3 size: 13 residues. CDR1 and CDR2 from the germline V gene are SGDLS and YYNGEE. Trimming took 7 bases from V and 1 from J, leaving 11 bases between them. In DNA form, the CDR3 reads TGTGCCAGCGCAGGGGCTTCGAACACTGAAGCTTTCTTT. It yields the protein CASAGASNTEAFF. Supplemented by reference TRBV9 and TRBJ1-1, the full variable domain reads DSGVTQTPKHLITATGQRVTLRCSPRSGDLSVYWYQQSLDQGLQFLIQYYNGEERAKGNILERFSAQQFPDLHSELNLSSLELGDSALYFCASAGASNTEAFFGQGTRLTVV.

The rearrangement joins TRBV7-2 to TRBJ2-7; no clear D. Germline loops: CDR1 SGHTA, CDR2 FQGNSA. With 5 bases removed from V and 3 bases from J, the gap between germline ends came to 11 bases. The CDR3 spans 13 residues. The CDR3 here is CASSPQSVYEQYF. The DNA for the CDR3 is TGTGCCAGCAGCCCTCAATCGGTCTACGAGCAGTACTTC. Combining the CDR3 with reference TRBV7-2 and TRBJ2-7 gives the whole variable domain GAGVSQSPSNKVTEKGKDVELRCDPISGHTALYWYRQSLGQGLEFLIYFQGNSAPDKSGLPSDRFSAERTGGSVSTLTIQRTQQEDSAVYLCASSPQSVYEQYFGPGTRLTVT.